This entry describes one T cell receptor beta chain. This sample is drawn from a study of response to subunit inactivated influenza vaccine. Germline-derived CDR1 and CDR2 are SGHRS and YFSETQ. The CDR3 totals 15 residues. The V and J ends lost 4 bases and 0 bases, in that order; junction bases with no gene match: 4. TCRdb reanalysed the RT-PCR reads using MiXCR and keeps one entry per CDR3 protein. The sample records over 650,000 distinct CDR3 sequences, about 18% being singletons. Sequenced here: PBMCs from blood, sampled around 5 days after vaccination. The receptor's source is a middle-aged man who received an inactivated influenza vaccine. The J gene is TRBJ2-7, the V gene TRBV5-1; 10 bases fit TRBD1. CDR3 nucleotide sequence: TGCGCCAGCAGCGGGAGGACAGGGGGCTCCTACGAGCAGTACTTC. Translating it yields CASSGRTGGSYEQYF.